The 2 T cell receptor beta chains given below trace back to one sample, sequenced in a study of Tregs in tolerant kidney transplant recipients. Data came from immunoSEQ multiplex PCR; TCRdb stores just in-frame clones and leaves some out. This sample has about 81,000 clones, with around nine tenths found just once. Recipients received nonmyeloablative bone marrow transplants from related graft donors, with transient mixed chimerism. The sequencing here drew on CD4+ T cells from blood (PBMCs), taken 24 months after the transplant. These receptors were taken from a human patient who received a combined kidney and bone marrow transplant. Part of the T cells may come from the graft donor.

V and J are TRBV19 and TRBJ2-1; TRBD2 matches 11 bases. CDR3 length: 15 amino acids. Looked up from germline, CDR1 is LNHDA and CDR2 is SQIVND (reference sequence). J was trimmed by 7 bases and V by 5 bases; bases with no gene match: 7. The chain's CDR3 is CASSQLAGEGNEQFF. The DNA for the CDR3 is TGTGCCAGTAGTCAACTAGCGGGAGAAGGGAATGAGCAGTTCTTC.

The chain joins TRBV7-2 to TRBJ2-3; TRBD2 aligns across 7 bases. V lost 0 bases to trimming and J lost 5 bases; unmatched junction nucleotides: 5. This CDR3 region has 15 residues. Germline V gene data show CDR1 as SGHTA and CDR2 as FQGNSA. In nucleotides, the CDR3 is TGTGCCAGCAGCTTAGCAATGGCGGGGGTAGATACGCAGTATTTT. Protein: CASSLAMAGVDTQYF.